This T cell receptor (beta chain) was observed in a study of shared clonotypes between healthy human individuals. Background on the study: Donor composition was a couple of women and a few men, aged 18 to 49. Every donor yielded three CD4 naive, three CD4 memory, two CD8 naive and one CD8 memory plate.

This clone was recorded only once. This may be a read error: a much more frequent sequence differs by one nucleotide. Other DNA sequences in the sample encode the same CDR3. Assay execution proceeded at the deep level. The material for each subset, its genomic DNA, was split evenly across several immunoSEQ plates. The method was immunoSEQ multiplex PCR; TCRdb's version includes in-frame clones alone and lacks a portion of them. This repertoire shows under 1,100,000 clones, more than 75% found once; its top ten account for around 0.61%. The clonotype was recovered from a man between 18 and 35 years old in good health. Some clones in this sample may be carry-over from other donors' samples. The sample taken for sequencing was memory CD4+ T cells from PBMCs. Subset denoted: CD45RA-negative fraction.

The CDR3 loop is CASSLGSTDTQYF. The CDR3 bases are TGTGCCAGCAGCCTCGGTAGCACAGATACGCAGTATTTT. The genes are TRBV7-3 and TRBJ2-3; D unresolved. Trimming removed 5 bases at V and 0 bases at J, with 6 bases between. Germline assignment: CDR1 SGHTA and CDR2 FQGTGA. This CDR3 has 13 residues. The full variable domain, rest sourced from reference TRBV7-3 and TRBJ2-3, is GAGVSQTPSNKVTEKGKYVELRCDPISGHTALYWYRQSLGQGPEFLIYFQGTGAADDSGLPNDRFFAVRPEGSVSTLKIQRTERGDSAVYLCASSLGSTDTQYFGPGTRLTVL.